The following is a T cell receptor (beta chain) sequence with its context. Its target is not known. The data originate from a study of cytomegalovirus exposure and HLA in healthy donors. CDR1 is MNHEY and CDR2 is SVGAGI in the germline V gene. This CDR3 has 15 amino acids. J gave up 7 bases and V 2 bases, and 7 bases lay outside the gene matches. Amplification used 60 Vbeta primers and 13 Jbeta primers. Data came from immunoSEQ multiplex PCR; TCRdb stores just in-frame clones and leaves some out. The table records under 200,000 clones, 65% to 90% of them present only once. Study-level findings and limits: Researchers catalogued about 160 TCR beta chains as cytomegalovirus-associated. Productive status was seen about 87% or about 30% of the time for most TCR beta V segments in an earlier analysis. An observed cluster of highly shared sequence variants was recorded as a likely sequencing artifact. An analysis that came later showed most CMV-associated TCR beta chains appearing HLA-restricted.

The sequence was collected from a woman in her 30s in good health and CMV-seronegative. V gene TRBV6-5 combines with J gene TRBJ1-5; 8 nucleotides match TRBD1. Sequenced input: PBMCs. The chain's CDR3 is CASSYTGGANQPQHF. Written as DNA, the CDR3 is TGTGCCAGCAGTTACACAGGGGGTGCAAACCAGCCCCAGCATTTT.